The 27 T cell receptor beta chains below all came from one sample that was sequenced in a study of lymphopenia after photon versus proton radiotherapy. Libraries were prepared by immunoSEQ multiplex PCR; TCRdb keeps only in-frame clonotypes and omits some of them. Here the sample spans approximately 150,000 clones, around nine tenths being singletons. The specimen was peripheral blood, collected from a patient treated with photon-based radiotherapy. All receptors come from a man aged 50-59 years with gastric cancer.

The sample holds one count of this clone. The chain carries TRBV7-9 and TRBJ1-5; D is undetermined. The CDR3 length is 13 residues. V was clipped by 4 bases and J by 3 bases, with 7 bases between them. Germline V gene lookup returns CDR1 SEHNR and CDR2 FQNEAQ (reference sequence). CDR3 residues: CASSYTVNQPQHF. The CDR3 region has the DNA TGTGCCAGCAGCTATACAGTCAATCAGCCCCAGCATTTT.

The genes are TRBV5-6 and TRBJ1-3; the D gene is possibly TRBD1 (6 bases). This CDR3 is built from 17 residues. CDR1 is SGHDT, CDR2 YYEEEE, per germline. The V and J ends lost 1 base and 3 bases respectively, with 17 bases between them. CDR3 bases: TGTGCCAGCAGCTTGAACCTACAGGGTTATGGTGGAAACACCATATATTTT. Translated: CASSLNLQGYGGNTIYF.

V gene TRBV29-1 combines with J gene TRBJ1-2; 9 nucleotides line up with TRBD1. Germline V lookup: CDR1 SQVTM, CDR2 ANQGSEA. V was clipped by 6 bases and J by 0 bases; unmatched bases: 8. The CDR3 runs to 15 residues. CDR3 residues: CSVTGGNAANYGYTF. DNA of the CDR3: TGCAGCGTAACAGGGGGCAATGCAGCTAACTATGGCTACACCTTC. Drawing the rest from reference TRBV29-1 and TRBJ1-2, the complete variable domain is SAVISQKPSRDICQRGTSLTIQCQVDSQVTMMFWYRQQPGQSLTLIATANQGSEATYESGFVIDKFPISRPNLTFSTLTVSNMSPEDSSIYLCSVTGGNAANYGYTFGSGTRLTVV.

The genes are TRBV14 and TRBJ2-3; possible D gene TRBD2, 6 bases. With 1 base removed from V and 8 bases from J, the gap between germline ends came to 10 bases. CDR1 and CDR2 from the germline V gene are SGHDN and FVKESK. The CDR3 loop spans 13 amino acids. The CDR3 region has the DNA TGTGCCAGCAGCCAAGGAATCGGGGGTACGCAGTATTTT. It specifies CASSQGIGGTQYF.

CDR3 loop: CASSSIPGQAFF. The CDR3 nucleotides are TGTGCCAGCAGCTCAATTCCAGGGCAAGCTTTCTTT. J is TRBJ1-1 and V is TRBV7-2, with D perhaps matching TRBD1 (5 bases). This CDR3 has 12 amino acids. Trimming removed 4 bases from V and 9 bases from J, with 12 bases in between. In germline, CDR1 is SGHTA, CDR2 FQGNSA.

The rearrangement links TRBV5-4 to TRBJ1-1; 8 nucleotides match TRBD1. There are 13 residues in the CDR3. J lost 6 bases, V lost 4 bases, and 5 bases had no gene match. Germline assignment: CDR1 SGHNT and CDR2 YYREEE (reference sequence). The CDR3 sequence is CASSQPQGAEAFF. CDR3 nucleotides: TGTGCCAGCAGCCAACCACAGGGGGCTGAAGCTTTCTTT.

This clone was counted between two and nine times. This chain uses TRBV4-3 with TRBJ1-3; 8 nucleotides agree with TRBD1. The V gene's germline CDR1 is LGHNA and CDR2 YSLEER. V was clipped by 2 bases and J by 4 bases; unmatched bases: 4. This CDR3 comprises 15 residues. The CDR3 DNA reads TGCGCCAGCAGCCAATCGGACAGGGAGGGAAACACCATATATTTT. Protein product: CASSQSDREGNTIYF.

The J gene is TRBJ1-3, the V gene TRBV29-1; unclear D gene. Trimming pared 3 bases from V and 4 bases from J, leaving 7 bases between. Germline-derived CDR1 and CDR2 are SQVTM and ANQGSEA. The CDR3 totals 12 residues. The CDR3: CSVDGYGNTIYF. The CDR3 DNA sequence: TGCAGCGTTGACGGCTACGGAAACACCATATATTTT.

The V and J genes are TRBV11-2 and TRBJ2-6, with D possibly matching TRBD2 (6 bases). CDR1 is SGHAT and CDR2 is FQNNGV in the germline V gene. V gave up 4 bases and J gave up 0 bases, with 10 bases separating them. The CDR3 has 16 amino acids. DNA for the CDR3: TGTGCCAGCAGCTCAGTGGGGGGCTCTGGGGCCAACGTCCTGACTTTC. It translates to CASSSVGGSGANVLTF.

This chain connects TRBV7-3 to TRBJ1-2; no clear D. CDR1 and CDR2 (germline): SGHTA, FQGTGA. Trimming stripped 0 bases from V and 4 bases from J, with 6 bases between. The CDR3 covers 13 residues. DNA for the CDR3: TGTGCCAGCAGCTTAACAGAACTCTATGGCTACACCTTC. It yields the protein CASSLTELYGYTF.

Written as DNA, the CDR3 is TGTGCCAGCAGCTTAGCTAGCGGGAGCTCCTACAATGAGCAGTTCTTC. Translating gives CASSLASGSSYNEQFF. This chain uses TRBV11-2 with TRBJ2-1; 10 bases fit TRBD2. Per the germline V gene, CDR1 is SGHAT and CDR2 is FQNNGV. The CDR3 is 16 amino acids. V gave up 1 base and J gave up 0 bases; unmatched junction bases: 0.

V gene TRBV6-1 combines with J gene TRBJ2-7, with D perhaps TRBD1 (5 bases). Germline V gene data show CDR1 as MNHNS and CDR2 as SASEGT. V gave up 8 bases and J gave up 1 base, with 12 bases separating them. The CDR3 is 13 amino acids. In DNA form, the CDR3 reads TGTGCCAGCCTGACAGTTAATTCCTACGAGCAGTACTTC. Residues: CASLTVNSYEQYF.

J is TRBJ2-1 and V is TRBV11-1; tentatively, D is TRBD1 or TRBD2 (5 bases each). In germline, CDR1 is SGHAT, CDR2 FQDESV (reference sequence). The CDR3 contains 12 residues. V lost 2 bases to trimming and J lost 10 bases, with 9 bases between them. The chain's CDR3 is CASSLSWDEQFF. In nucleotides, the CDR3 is TGTGCCAGCAGCTTAAGCTGGGACGAGCAGTTCTTC.

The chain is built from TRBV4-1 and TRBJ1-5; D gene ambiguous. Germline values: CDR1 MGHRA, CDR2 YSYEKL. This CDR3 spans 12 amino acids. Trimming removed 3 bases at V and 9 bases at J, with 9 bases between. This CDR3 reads CASSQVMGPQHF. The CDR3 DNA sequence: TGCGCCAGCAGCCAGGTTATGGGGCCCCAGCATTTT.

The CDR3 protein is CASSPPARAGLYNEQFF. The DNA for the CDR3 is TGTGCCAGCTCACCACCGGCCCGAGCGGGCCTTTACAATGAGCAGTTCTTC. The chain joins TRBV18 to TRBJ2-1; D is possibly TRBD2 (6 bases). The germline V gene has CDR1 KGHSH and CDR2 LQKENI. The CDR3 is 17 residues long. Trimming took off 0 bases at V and 4 bases at J, with 16 bases between the two ends.

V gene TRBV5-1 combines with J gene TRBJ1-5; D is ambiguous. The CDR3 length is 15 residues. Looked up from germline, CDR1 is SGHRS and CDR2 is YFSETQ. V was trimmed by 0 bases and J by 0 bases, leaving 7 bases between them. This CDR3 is CASSLGDNSNQPQHF. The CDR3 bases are TGCGCCAGCAGCTTGGGCGATAATAGCAATCAGCCCCAGCATTTT.

DNA of the CDR3: TGTGCCAGCAGTTTATCGGCAGGGGGCACTTCTGGCTACACCTTC. Its translation: CASSLSAGGTSGYTF. The chain carries TRBV28 and TRBJ1-2, with 8 bases aligning to TRBD1. CDR3 length: 15 residues. J lost 7 bases, V lost 1 base, and 8 bases had no gene match. The germline V gene encodes CDR1 MDHEN and CDR2 SYDVKM.

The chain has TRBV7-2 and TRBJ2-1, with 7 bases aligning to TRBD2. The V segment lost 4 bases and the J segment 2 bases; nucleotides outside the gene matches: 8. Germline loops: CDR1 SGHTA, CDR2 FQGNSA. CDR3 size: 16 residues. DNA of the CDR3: TGTGCCAGCAGCTCAGGGAGGGTTGGTCCCTACAATGAGCAGTTCTTC. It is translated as CASSSGRVGPYNEQFF.

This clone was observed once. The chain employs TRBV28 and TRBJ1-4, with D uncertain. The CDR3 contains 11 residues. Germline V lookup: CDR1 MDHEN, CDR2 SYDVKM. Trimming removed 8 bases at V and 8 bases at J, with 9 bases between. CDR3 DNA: TGTGCCAGCCAAGGAGGAGAAAAACTGTTTTTT. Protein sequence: CASQGGEKLFF.

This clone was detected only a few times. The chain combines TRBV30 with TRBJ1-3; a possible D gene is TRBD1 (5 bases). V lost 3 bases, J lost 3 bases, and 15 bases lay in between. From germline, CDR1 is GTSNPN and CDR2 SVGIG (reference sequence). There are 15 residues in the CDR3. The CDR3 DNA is TGTGCCTGGAGGGAGGGGACCTCGGTTGGAAACACCATATATTTT. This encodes CAWREGTSVGNTIYF.

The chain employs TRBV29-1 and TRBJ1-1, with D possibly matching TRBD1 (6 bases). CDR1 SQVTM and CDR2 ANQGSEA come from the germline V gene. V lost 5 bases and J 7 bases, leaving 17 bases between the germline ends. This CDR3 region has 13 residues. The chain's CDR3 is CSVIRQEESEAFF. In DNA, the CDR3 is TGCAGCGTTATAAGACAGGAGGAGAGTGAAGCTTTCTTT.

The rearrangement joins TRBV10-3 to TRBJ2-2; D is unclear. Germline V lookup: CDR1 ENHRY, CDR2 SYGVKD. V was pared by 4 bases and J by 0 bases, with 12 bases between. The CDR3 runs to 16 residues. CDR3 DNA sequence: TGTGCCATCAGTGTTGGAGAGACCACGAACACCGGGGAGCTGTTTTTT. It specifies CAISVGETTNTGELFF.

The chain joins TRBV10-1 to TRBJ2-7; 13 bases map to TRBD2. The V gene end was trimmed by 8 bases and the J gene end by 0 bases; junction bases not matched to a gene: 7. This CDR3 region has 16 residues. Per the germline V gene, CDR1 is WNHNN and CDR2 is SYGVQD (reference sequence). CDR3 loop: CASWGLAGRSSYEQYF. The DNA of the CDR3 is TGCGCCAGCTGGGGACTAGCGGGGCGTAGCTCCTACGAGCAGTACTTC.

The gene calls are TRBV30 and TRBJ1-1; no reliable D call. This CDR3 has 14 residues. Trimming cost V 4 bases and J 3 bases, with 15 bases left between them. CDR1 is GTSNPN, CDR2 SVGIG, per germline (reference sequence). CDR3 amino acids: CAWKASPADTEAFF. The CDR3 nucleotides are TGTGCCTGGAAAGCTTCCCCGGCGGACACTGAAGCTTTCTTT.

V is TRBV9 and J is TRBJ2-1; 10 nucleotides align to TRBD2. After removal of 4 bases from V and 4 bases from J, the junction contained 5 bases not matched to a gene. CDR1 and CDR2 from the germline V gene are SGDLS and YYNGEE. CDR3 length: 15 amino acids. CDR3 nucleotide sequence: TGTGCCAGCAGCTCCACTAGCGGGACATACAATGAGCAGTTCTTC. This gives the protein CASSSTSGTYNEQFF. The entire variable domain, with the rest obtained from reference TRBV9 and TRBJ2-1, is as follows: DSGVTQTPKHLITATGQRVTLRCSPRSGDLSVYWYQQSLDQGLQFLIQYYNGEERAKGNILERFSAQQFPDLHSELNLSSLELGDSALYFCASSSTSGTYNEQFFGPGTRLTVL.

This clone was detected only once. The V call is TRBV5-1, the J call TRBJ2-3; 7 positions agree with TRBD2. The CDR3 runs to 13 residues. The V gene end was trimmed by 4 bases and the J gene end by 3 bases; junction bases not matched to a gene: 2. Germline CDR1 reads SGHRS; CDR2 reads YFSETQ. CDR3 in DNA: TGCGCCAGCAGCCCCGGGAGGACAGATACGCAGTATTTT. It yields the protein CASSPGRTDTQYF. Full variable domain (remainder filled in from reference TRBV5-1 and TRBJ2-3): KAGVTQTPRYLIKTRGQQVTLSCSPISGHRSVSWYQQTPGQGLQFLFEYFSETQRNKGNFPGRFSGRQFSNSRSEMNVSTLELGDSALYLCASSPGRTDTQYFGPGTRLTVL.

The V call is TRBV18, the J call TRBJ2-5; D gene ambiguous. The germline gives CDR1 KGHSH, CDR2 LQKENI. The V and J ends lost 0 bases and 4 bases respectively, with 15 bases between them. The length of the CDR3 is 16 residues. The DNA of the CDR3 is TGTGCCAGCTCACCACCGCTAGACGGTGGATTAGAGACCCAGTACTTC. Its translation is CASSPPLDGGLETQYF. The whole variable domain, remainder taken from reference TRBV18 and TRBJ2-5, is NAGVMQNPRHLVRRRGQEARLRCSPMKGHSHVYWYRQLPEEGLKFMVYLQKENIIDESGMPKERFSAEFPKEGPSILRIQQVVRGDSAAYFCASSPPLDGGLETQYFGPGTRLLVL.